Listed here are 5 T cell receptor beta chains from one sample, sequenced in a study of PD-L1 blockade in urothelial cancer. Libraries were prepared by immunoSEQ multiplex PCR; TCRdb keeps only in-frame clonotypes and omits some of them. Among roughly 46,000 clones listed, 70% to 90% were seen once. The time point denotes: peripheral blood 6 weeks after treatment start. The source material was PBMCs, sampled around atezolizumab (anti-PD-L1) treatment. The receptors originated from a man in his forties or fifties with urothelial cancer.

The V call is TRBV11-2, the J call TRBJ2-4; 8 nucleotides align to TRBD1. Germline CDR1 SGHAT, CDR2 FQNNGV. CDR3 length: 15 residues. V lost 5 bases and J lost 7; bases outside the gene matches: 10. CDR3 amino acids: CASSPDRGSGNIQYF. The CDR3 coding sequence is TGTGCCAGCAGCCCCGACAGGGGTAGTGGGAACATTCAGTACTTC.

In this sample, this clone turned up once. This sequence joins TRBV7-8 and TRBJ2-7; possibly TRBD2 for D (5 bases). The germline V gene has CDR1 SGHVS and CDR2 FQNEAQ. With 5 bases removed from V and 1 base from J, the gap between germline ends came to 24 bases. This CDR3 has 18 amino acids. CDR3 coding DNA: TGTGCCAGCAGCCGAGGGCGCCCCATGGGCTCGGTTTCCTACGAGCAGTACTTC. Translation: CASSRGRPMGSVSYEQYF.

The chain joins TRBV15 to TRBJ2-7; 7 bases match TRBD1. In germline, CDR1 is LNHNV, CDR2 YYDKDF (reference sequence). The CDR3 sequence is 16 residues long. With 1 base clipped from V and 5 bases from J, the junction kept 11 bases outside the gene matches. The CDR3 sequence is CATSRASWTGWDEQYF. The CDR3 bases are TGTGCCACCAGCAGAGCCTCTTGGACAGGATGGGACGAGCAGTACTTC.

The chain couples TRBV10-3 to TRBJ2-1, with unresolved D. The germline CDR1 and CDR2 sequences are ENHRY and SYGVKD. The CDR3 sequence is 11 residues long. V was trimmed by 6 bases and J by 6 bases, leaving 6 bases between them. CDR3 region: CAISELNEQFF. The CDR3 nucleotides read TGTGCCATCAGCGAACTCAATGAGCAGTTCTTC.

The chain is built from TRBV6-1 and TRBJ1-5; TRBD1 might be the D (6 bases). The germline V gene encodes CDR1 MNHNS and CDR2 SASEGT. This CDR3 is built from 14 residues. V was trimmed by 0 bases and J by 5 bases, leaving 8 bases between them. In DNA form, the CDR3 reads TGTGCCAGCAGTGAAGCCAGGGGATATCAGCCCCAGCATTTT. It codes for CASSEARGYQPQHF.